This T cell receptor beta chain was observed in a study of long-term antiretroviral therapy in people with HIV. Concerning this clone: Its specificity is unknown.

Sequencing relied on immunoSEQ assay v3.0, run at survey level. Libraries were prepared by immunoSEQ multiplex PCR; TCRdb keeps only in-frame clonotypes and omits some of them. Of several thousand clones in the sample, about 77% were seen once. CDR3 size: 12 residues. V shed 3 bases and J shed 3 bases, with 7 bases lying between them. Germline V lookup: CDR1 SGHDT, CDR2 YYEEEE. Overall study results and limits: HIV repertoire CDR3 lengths ranged less widely than those of controls. Dominance of pre-ART expanded clones persisted, fluctuating and often declining after ART.

The chain uses TRBV5-6 and TRBJ2-7; D remains ambiguous. The receptor comes from a man aged 25-45 years with HIV. Sequenced material: unsorted PBMCs, taken 0.4 years before starting antiretroviral therapy. The CDR3 region has the DNA TGTGCCAGCAGCTCCTCGGGCTACGAGCAGTACTTC. It encodes CASSSSGYEQYF.